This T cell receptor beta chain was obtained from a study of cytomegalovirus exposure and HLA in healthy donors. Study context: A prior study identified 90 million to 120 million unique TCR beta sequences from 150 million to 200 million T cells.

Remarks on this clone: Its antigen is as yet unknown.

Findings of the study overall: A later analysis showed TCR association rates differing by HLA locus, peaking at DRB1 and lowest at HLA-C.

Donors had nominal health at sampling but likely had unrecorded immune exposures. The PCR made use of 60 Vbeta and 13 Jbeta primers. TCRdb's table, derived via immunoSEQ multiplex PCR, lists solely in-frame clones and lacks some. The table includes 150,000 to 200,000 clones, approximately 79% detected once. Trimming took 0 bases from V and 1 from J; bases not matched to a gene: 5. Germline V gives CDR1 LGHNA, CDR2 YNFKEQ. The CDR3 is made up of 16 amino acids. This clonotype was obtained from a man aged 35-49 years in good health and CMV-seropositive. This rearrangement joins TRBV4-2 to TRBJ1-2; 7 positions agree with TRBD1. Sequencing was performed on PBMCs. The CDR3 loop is CASSQEVGQRNYGYTF. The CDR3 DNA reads TGTGCCAGCAGCCAAGAGGTGGGACAGCGTAACTATGGCTACACCTTC.